This section outlines one T cell receptor (beta chain) sequence together with its context. This sample is part of a study of blood T cell repertoires in COVID-19. Clones were sequenced by immunoSEQ multiplex PCR, and TCRdb holds only the in-frame ones, with some missing. The sample gives hundreds of thousands of clones, about 94% of which show up once; about 0.8% is in the top ten. V lost 4 bases to trimming and J lost 7 bases; unmatched junction nucleotides: 11. CDR3 length: 15 residues. Germline V gene sequence: CDR1 SGDLS, CDR2 YYNGEE. The sequence derives from a man aged 60 to 75 with COVID-19, enrolled during active disease. Sequenced: peripheral blood. The chain couples TRBV9 to TRBJ1-2; 9 bases are shared with TRBD1. CDR3 in DNA: TGTGCCAGCAGCATCCAAAGAACAGGGGGCGGTGGCTACACCTTC. This codes for CASSIQRTGGGGYTF.